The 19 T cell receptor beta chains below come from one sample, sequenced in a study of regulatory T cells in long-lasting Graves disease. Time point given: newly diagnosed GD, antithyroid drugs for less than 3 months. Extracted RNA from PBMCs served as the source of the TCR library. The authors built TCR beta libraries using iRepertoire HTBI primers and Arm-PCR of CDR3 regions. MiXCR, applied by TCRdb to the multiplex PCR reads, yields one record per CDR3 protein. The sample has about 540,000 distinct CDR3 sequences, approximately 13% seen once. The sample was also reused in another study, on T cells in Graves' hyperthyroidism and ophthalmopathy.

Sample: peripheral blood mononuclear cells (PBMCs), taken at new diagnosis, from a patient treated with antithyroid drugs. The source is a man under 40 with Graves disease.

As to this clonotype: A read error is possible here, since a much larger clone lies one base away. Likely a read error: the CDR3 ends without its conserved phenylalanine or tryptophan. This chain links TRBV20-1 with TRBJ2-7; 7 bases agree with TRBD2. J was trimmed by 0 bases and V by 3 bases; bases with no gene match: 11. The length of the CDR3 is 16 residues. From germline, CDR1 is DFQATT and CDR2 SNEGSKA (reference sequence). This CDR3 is CSASRGESGFSYEQYS. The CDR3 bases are TGCAGTGCTAGCCGGGGGGAGAGCGGCTTCTCCTACGAGCAGTACTCC.

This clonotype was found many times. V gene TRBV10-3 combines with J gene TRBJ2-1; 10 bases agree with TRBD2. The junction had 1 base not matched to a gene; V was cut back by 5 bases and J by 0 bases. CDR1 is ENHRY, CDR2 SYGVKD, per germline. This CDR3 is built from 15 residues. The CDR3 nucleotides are TGTGCCATCAGTTCTAGCGGGAGCTCCTACAATGAGCAGTTCTTC. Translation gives CAISSSGSSYNEQFF.

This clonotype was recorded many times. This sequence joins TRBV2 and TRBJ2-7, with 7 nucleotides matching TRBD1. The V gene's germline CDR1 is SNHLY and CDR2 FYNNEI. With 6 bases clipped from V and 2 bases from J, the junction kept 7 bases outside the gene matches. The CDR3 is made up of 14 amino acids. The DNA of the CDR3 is TGTGCCAGCAGATACCAGACAGGGACCTACGAGCAGTACTTC. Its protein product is CASRYQTGTYEQYF.

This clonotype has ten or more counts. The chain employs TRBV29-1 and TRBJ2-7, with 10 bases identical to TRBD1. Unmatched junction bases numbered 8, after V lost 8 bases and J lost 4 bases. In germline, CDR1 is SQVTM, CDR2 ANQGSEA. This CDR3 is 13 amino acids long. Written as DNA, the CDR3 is TGCAGCACCTCGGCGGGACAGGGGTACGAGCAGTACTTC. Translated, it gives CSTSAGQGYEQYF.

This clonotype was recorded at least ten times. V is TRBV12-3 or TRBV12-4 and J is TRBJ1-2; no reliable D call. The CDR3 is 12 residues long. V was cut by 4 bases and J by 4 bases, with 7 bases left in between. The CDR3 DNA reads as TGTGCCAGCAGTTCTGGGTTCTATGGCTACACCTTC. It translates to CASSSGFYGYTF.

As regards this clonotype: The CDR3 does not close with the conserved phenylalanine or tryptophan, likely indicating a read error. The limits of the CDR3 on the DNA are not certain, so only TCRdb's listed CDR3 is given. The CDR3 loop is CASSWGAEDEQYFGP. The rearrangement links TRBV12-3 or TRBV12-4 to TRBJ2-4; TRBD1, the D gene given by the table, was not confirmed from the DNA. The CDR3 comprises 15 residues, both ends counted.

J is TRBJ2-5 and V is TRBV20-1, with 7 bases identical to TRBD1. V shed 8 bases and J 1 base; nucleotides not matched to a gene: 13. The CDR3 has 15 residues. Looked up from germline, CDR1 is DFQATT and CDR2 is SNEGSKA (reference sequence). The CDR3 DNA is TGCAGTTTCCCCGGTCAGGGACAGATCCAAGAGACCCAGTACTTC. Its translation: CSFPGQGQIQETQYF.

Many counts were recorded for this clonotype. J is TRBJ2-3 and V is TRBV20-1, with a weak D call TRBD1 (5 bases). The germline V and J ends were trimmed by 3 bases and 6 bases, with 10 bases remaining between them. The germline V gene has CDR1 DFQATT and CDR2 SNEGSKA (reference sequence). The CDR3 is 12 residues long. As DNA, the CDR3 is TGCAGTGCTAGGTCTTGGGGCGATACGCAGTATTTT. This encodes CSARSWGDTQYF.

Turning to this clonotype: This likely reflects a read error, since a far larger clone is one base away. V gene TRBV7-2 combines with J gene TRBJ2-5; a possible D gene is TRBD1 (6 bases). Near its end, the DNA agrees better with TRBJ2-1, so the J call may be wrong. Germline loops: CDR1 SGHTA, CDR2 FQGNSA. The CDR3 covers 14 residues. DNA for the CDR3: TGTGCCAGCAACCTAGGGGGTAGGGGCAATGAGCAGTTCTTC. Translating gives CASNLGGRGNEQFF.

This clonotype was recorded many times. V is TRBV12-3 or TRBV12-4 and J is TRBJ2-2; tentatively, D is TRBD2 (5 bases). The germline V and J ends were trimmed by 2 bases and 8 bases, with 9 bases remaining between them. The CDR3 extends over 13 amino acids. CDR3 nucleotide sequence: TGTGCCAGCAGTTTATCGGGGAAAGGGGAGCTGTTTTTT. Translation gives CASSLSGKGELFF.

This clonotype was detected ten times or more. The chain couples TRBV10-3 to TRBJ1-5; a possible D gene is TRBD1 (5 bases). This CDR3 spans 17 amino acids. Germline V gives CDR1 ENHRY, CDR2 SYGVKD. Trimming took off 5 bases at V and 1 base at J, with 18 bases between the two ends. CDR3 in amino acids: CAISRTPGPMSNQPQHF. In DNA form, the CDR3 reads TGTGCCATCAGTAGAACTCCGGGACCTATGAGCAATCAGCCCCAGCATTTT.

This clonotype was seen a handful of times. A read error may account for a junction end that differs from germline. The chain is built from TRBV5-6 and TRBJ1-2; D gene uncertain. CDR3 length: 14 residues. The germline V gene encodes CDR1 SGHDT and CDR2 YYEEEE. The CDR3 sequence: CASNLGSPGYGYTF. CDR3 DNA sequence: TGTGCCAGCAACTTGGGAAGTCCGGGCTATGGCTACACCTTC. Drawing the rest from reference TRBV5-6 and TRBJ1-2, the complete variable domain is DAGVTQSPTHLIKTRGQQVTLRCSPKSGHDTVSWYQQALGQGPQFIFQYYEEEERQRGNFPDRFSGHQFPNYSSELNVNALLLGDSALYLCASNLGSPGYGYTFGSGTRLTVV.

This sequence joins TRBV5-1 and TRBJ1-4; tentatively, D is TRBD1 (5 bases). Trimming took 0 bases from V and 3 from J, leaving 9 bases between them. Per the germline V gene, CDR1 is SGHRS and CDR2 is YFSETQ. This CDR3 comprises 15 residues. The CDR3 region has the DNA TGCGCCAGCAGCTTGGTTTCAGGGTCTAATGAAAAACTGTTTTTT. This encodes CASSLVSGSNEKLFF.

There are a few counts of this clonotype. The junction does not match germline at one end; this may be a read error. CDR3 sequence reads: CASPRDKLYSNQSQHF. The CDR3 bases are TGTGCCAGCCCCCGGGACAAACTATATAGCAATCAGTCCCAGCATTTT. V and J are TRBV7-9 and TRBJ1-5, with D possibly being TRBD1 (6 bases). The CDR3 covers 16 residues. CDR1 and CDR2 from the germline V gene are SEHNR and FQNEAQ (reference sequence). The variable domain in full, with the rest retrieved from reference TRBV7-9 and TRBJ1-5, is DTGVSQNPRHKITKRGQNVTFRCDPISEHNRLYWYRQTLGQGPEFLTYFQNEAQLEKSRLLSDRFSAERPKGSFSTLEIQRTEQGDSAMYLCASPRDKLYSNQSQHFGDGTRLSIL.

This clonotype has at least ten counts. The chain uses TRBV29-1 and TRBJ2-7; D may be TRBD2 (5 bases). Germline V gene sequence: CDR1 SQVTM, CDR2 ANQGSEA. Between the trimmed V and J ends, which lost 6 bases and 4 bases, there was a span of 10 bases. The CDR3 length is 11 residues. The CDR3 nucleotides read TGCAGCGTGGGAGATGAGTACGAGCAGTACTTC. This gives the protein CSVGDEYEQYF.

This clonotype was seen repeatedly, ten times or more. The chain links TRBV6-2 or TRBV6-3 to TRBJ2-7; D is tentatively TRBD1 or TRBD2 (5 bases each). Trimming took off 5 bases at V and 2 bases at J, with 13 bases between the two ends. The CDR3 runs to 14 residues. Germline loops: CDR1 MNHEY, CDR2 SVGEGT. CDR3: CASSPGSRAYEQYF. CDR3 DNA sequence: TGTGCCAGCAGTCCAGGGTCGAGGGCCTACGAGCAGTACTTC.

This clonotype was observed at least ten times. CDR3 sequence reads: CASSLQAGLNYEQYF. In nucleotides, the CDR3 is TGTGCCAGCAGTTTGCAAGCGGGTCTCAACTACGAGCAGTACTTC. This sequence joins TRBV12-3 or TRBV12-4 and TRBJ2-7; tentatively, D is TRBD2 (6 bases). The germline V and J ends were trimmed by 3 bases and 3 bases, with 15 bases remaining between them. This CDR3 is 15 amino acids long.

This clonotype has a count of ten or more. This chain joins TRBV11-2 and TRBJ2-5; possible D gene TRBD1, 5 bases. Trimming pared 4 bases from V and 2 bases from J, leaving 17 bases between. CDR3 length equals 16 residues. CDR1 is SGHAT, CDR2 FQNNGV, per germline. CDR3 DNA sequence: TGTGCCAGCAGCTGGGGCTGGAGTGCCACACAAGAGACCCAGTACTTC. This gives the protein CASSWGWSATQETQYF.

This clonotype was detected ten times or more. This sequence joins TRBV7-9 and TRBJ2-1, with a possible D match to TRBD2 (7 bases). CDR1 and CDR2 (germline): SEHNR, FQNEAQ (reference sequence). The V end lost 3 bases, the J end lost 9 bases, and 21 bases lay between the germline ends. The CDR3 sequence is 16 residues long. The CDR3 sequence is CASSLPGTRAGPEQFF. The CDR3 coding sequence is TGTGCCAGCAGCTTGCCGGGGACAAGAGCGGGACCTGAGCAGTTCTTC.